This is a list of T cell receptor beta chains from one sample in a study of shared clonotypes between healthy human individuals. Clones were read by immunoSEQ multiplex PCR, and TCRdb kept only the in-frame ones, dropping some. Here the sample spans roughly 2.2 million clones, more than 85% being singletons. Sequences were obtained from naive CD4+ T cells from PBMCs. These TCRs come from a man between 18 and 29 years old in good health. Some clones in this sample may be carry-over from other donors' samples. Both conserved end residues are part of each CDR3. The D gene is left open where the match is weak. Some rows mark clone size as missing; the rest say once, few, many or name a class of expanded clone.

>.|TRBV6-5|.|TRBJ2-2
CASRLPRAGELFF
TGTGCCAGCAGGCTACCGAGGGCCGGGGAGCTGTTTTTT
>.|TRBV23-1|TRBD1|TRBJ2-7
CASSYRGAYEQYF
TGCGCCAGCAGCTACAGGGGCGCCTACGAGCAGTACTTC
>.|TRBV7-2|TRBD1|TRBJ1-2
CASSLGDRASYTF
TGTGCCAGCAGCTTGGGGGACAGGGCTAGCTACACCTTC
>.|TRBV28|.|TRBJ2-1
CASSLGGATSHNEQFF
TGTGCCAGCAGTTTGGGAGGTGCTACTAGCCACAATGAGCAGTTCTTC
>.|TRBV27|.|TRBJ2-6
CASSFGGRGANVLTF
TGTGCCAGCAGTTTTGGAGGGCGGGGGGCCAACGTCCTGACTTTC
>.|TRBV28|.|TRBJ1-4
CASLAGGLEKLFF
TGTGCCAGCCTGGCCGGGGGTTTGGAAAAACTGTTTTTT
>.|TRBV6-1|.|TRBJ1-2
CASSEANNYGYTF
TGTGCCAGCAGTGAAGCCAACAACTATGGCTACACCTTC
>.|TRBV7-2|.|TRBJ2-1
CASSPHRSYNEQFF
TGTGCCAGCAGCCCCCATCGAAGTTACAATGAGCAGTTCTTC
>.|TRBV5-1|.|TRBJ1-1
CASSPVLGGTTEAFF
TGCGCCAGCAGCCCGGTCTTGGGGGGAACTACTGAAGCTTTCTTT
>.|TRBV2|.|TRBJ1-5
CASSEVSGSSQPQHF
TGTGCCAGCAGTGAAGTTTCTGGGAGTTCTCAGCCCCAGCATTTT
>.|TRBV6-6|.|TRBJ2-2
CASKTGEKNTGELFF
TGTGCCAGCAAAACAGGCGAAAAGAACACCGGGGAGCTGTTTTTT
>.|TRBV28|TRBD1|TRBJ2-2
CASRDRGYTGELFF
TGTGCCAGCCGGGACAGGGGGTACACCGGGGAGCTGTTTTTT
>.|TRBV29-1|TRBD1|TRBJ2-7
CSVGGQGAHYEQYF
TGCAGCGTTGGAGGGCAGGGGGCTCACTACGAGCAGTACTTC
>.|TRBV6-5|TRBD1|TRBJ1-2
CASSSGTGGGYTF
TGTGCCAGCAGTTCGGGGACAGGGGGTGGCTACACCTTC
>.|TRBV19|.|TRBJ1-2
CASSIDLGRNGYTF
TGTGCCAGTAGTATAGATCTAGGACGCAATGGCTACACCTTC
>.|TRBV7-2|TRBD2|TRBJ2-7
CASSQGGTSGTYEQYF
TGTGCCAGCAGCCAAGGAGGGACTAGCGGGACCTACGAGCAGTACTTC
>.|TRBV28|.|TRBJ2-7
CASSDEAVSYEQYF
TGTGCCAGCAGTGATGAGGCGGTATCCTACGAGCAGTACTTC
>.|TRBV2|.|TRBJ1-1
CATMGADWDTEAFF
TGTGCCACCATGGGGGCAGACTGGGACACTGAAGCTTTCTTT
>.|TRBV28|.|TRBJ2-7
CASSARGGNHRSSYEQYF
TGTGCCAGCAGTGCCCGTGGTGGAAACCATAGGAGCTCCTACGAGCAGTACTTC
>.|TRBV4-1|.|TRBJ1-1
CASSQVNTEAFF
TGCGCCAGCAGCCAGGTGAACACTGAAGCTTTCTTT
>.|TRBV2|.|TRBJ1-2
CASSEESPGAGAGYTF
TGTGCCAGCAGTGAGGAGTCCCCAGGCGCCGGGGCTGGCTACACCTTC
>.|TRBV5-6|.|TRBJ1-4
CASSLQGREKLFF
TGTGCCAGCAGCTTACAGGGAAGGGAAAAACTGTTTTTT
>.|TRBV19|.|TRBJ1-2
CASSIPANYGYTF
TGTGCCAGTAGTATTCCAGCTAACTATGGCTACACCTTC
>.|TRBV5-1|TRBD1|TRBJ2-5
CASSLTGGAETQYF
TGCGCCAGCAGCTTGACAGGGGGCGCGGAGACCCAGTACTTC
>.|TRBV7-2|TRBD2|TRBJ2-1
CASSLGVSGRAKSWEQFF
TGTGCCAGCAGCTTAGGCGTTAGCGGGAGGGCGAAGTCTTGGGAGCAGTTCTTC
>.|TRBV19|.|TRBJ2-3
CASSIDNADTQYF
TGTGCCAGTAGTATTGATAATGCAGATACGCAGTATTTT
>.|TRBV18|.|TRBJ2-3
CASSPQGGRTDTQYF
TGTGCCAGCTCACCACAGGGCGGGCGCACAGATACGCAGTATTTT
>once|TRBV7-8|.|TRBJ2-3
CASSSIGVGPADTQYF
TGTGCCAGCAGCTCTATCGGGGTGGGTCCGGCGGATACGCAGTATTTT
>.|TRBV6-5|.|TRBJ2-3
CASSYRLQGDTQYF
TGTGCCAGCAGTTACAGACTACAGGGTGATACGCAGTATTTT
>.|TRBV18|TRBD2|TRBJ2-5
CASSLLAGGVAETQYF
TGTGCCAGCTCACTACTAGCGGGAGGCGTCGCGGAGACCCAGTACTTC
>.|TRBV5-1|TRBD1|TRBJ1-3
CASSIMTGGSGNTIYF
TGCGCCAGCAGCATCATGACAGGGGGTTCTGGAAACACCATATATTTT
>.|TRBV7-9|TRBD1|TRBJ2-2
CASLYMTGGNTGELFF
TGTGCCAGCCTTTATATGACAGGGGGCAACACCGGGGAGCTGTTTTTT
>.|TRBV5-1|.|TRBJ2-3
CASSPTDDAQYF
TGCGCCAGCAGCCCCACAGATGATGCGCAGTATTTT
>.|TRBV5-1|.|TRBJ2-5
CASSRTSLREETQYF
TGCGCCAGCAGCCGAACTAGCTTACGAGAAGAGACCCAGTACTTC
>.|TRBV14|TRBD2|TRBJ2-1
CASSHLLREWYEQFF
TGTGCCAGCAGCCACCTTTTGCGGGAGTGGTATGAGCAGTTCTTC
>.|TRBV7-3|TRBD2|TRBJ2-1
CASSLGGRAVDEQFF
TGTGCCAGCAGCTTAGGCGGGAGGGCCGTCGATGAGCAGTTCTTC
>.|TRBV5-4|TRBD2|TRBJ2-3
CASSGGGTRQDTQYF
TGTGCCAGCAGCGGAGGGGGGACTAGGCAAGATACGCAGTATTTT
>.|TRBV19|.|TRBJ2-1
CASSIPGSYNEQFF
TGTGCCAGTAGTATACCAGGGTCCTACAATGAGCAGTTCTTC
>.|TRBV7-2|.|TRBJ2-7
CASKSFLGPYEQYF
TGTGCCAGCAAATCTTTCTTGGGCCCTTACGAGCAGTACTTC
>.|TRBV7-2|.|TRBJ2-5
CASSLVGEEQYF
TGTGCCAGCAGCTTAGTGGGGGAAGAGCAGTACTTC